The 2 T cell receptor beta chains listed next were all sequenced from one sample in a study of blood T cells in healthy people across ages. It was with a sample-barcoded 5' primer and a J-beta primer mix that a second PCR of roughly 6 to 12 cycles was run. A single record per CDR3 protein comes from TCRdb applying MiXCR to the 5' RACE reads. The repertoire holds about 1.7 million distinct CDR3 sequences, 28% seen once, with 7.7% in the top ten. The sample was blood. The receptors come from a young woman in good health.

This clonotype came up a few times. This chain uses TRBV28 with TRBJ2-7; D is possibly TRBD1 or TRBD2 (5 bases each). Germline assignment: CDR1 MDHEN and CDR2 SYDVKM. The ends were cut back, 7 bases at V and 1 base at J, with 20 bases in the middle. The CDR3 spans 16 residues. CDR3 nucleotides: TGTGCCAGCATGCGAGAGAGGGGATCAGGATCCTACGAGCAGTACTTC. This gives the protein CASMRERGSGSYEQYF.

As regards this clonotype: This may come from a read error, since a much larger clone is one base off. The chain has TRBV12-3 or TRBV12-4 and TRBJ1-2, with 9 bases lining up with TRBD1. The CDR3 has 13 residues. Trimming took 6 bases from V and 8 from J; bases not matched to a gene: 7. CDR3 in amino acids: CASRWGQGRGYTF. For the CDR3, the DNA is TGTGCCAGCAGGTGGGGACAGGGCCGCGGCTACACCTTC.